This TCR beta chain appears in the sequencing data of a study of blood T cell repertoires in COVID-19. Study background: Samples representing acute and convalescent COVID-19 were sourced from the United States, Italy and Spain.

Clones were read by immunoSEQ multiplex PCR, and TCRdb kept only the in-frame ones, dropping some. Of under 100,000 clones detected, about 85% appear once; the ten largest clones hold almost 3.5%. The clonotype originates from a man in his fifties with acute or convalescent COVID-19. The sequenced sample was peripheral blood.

DNA for the CDR3: TGTGCCAGCAGCTATTCAAAGTTAGCGGGGGCCTATAACACCGGGGAGCTGTTTTTT. Its protein is CASSYSKLAGAYNTGELFF. J is TRBJ2-2 and V is TRBV13; 9 bases line up with TRBD2. This CDR3 contains 19 residues. Trimming cost V 4 bases and J 2 bases; bases outside gene matches: 14. Per the germline V gene, CDR1 is PRHDT and CDR2 is FYEKMQ (reference sequence).